The 20 T cell receptor beta chains presented below share a single source sample, sequenced in a study of T cell repertoires in cytomegalovirus infection. The antigens of these receptors remain unknown. MiXCR, run by TCRdb on the reads, gives a single entry per CDR3 protein. The sample records just under 500,000 distinct CDR3 sequences, roughly a third being singletons. The sample was cultured PBMCs, taken from culture after CMV antigen stimulation. These TCRs come from a human donor in good health (CMV status not recorded). Some clones in this sample may be carry-over from other donors' samples.

A few counts support this clonotype. CDR3 in DNA: TGTGCCAGCAGCTCCTGGACAGGGGATCATCAGCCCCAGCATTTT. Translated: CASSSWTGDHQPQHF. The chain carries TRBV7-6 and TRBJ1-5; 9 positions match TRBD1. There are 15 residues in the CDR3. V dropped 4 bases and J dropped 5; count of bases not matched to a gene: 6. Germline lookup yields CDR1 SGHVS and CDR2 FNYEAQ.

This clonotype was detected a few times. This sequence joins TRBV27 and TRBJ2-1; 8 bases align to TRBD2. The CDR3 runs to 14 residues. The germline V gene encodes CDR1 MNHEY and CDR2 SMNVEV (reference sequence). The CDR3 region is CVAGGLSSYNEQFF. In DNA, the CDR3 is TGTGTGGCGGGAGGCCTATCCTCCTACAATGAGCAGTTCTTC.

As DNA, the CDR3 is TGTGCCAGCAGTTCAAGAGCGGGACTCCCCTACAATGAGCAGTTCTTC. Its protein product is CASSSRAGLPYNEQFF. The chain links TRBV6-5 to TRBJ2-1, with 7 bases identical to TRBD2. V shed 4 bases and J 2 bases; nucleotides not matched to a gene: 8. The CDR3 spans 16 residues. CDR1 MNHEY and CDR2 SVGAGI come from the germline V gene.

The chain has TRBV10-3 and TRBJ2-7, with D maybe TRBD1 (6 bases). Germline V lookup: CDR1 ENHRY, CDR2 SYGVKD. The CDR3 has 13 amino acids. The V end was cut by 10 bases, the J end by 3 bases, with 16 bases between. CDR3 coding DNA: TGTGCCAGCTCGGACAGCACCGACTACGAGCAGTACTTC. Translation: CASSDSTDYEQYF.

The chain carries TRBV11-2 and TRBJ1-2, with a tentative D call TRBD1 (5 bases). This CDR3 has 15 residues. The V end lost 4 bases, the J end lost 6 bases, and 18 bases lay between the germline ends. Looked up from germline, CDR1 is SGHAT and CDR2 is FQNNGV. CDR3 residues: CASSSVRGAGNGYTF. The CDR3 DNA sequence: TGTGCCAGCAGCTCCGTCCGAGGGGCGGGGAATGGCTACACCTTC.

Many counts were recorded for this clonotype. The V and J genes are TRBV7-8 and TRBJ1-5; TRBD1 might be the D (5 bases). CDR3 length: 17 amino acids. In germline, CDR1 is SGHVS, CDR2 FQNEAQ. Deletions cut 2 bases from V and 7 bases from J, with 21 bases between. The CDR3, as DNA: TGTGCCAGCAGCTTAAATAGGTGGCAGGGCTCACGGCAGCCCCAGCATTTT. Translation gives CASSLNRWQGSRQPQHF.

This clonotype appeared many times. V gene TRBV7-2 combines with J gene TRBJ2-1; 8 bases are a match to TRBD2. J was trimmed by 0 bases and V by 5 bases; bases with no gene match: 3. CDR1 and CDR2 from the germline V gene are SGHTA and FQGNSA. CDR3 length: 15 amino acids. CDR3 amino acids: CASSQSGSSYNEQFF. The DNA for the CDR3 is TGTGCCAGCAGCCAAAGCGGGAGCTCCTACAATGAGCAGTTCTTC.

CDR3 bases: TGTGCCAGCAGTTACTCCCGGACTAGCGGATACAATGAGCAGTTCTTC. Translating it yields CASSYSRTSGYNEQFF. The V and J genes are TRBV6-6 and TRBJ2-1, with 10 nucleotides matching TRBD2. Germline V gives CDR1 MNHNY, CDR2 SVGAGI (reference sequence). The CDR3 loop spans 16 amino acids. V was pared by 0 bases and J by 4 bases, with 3 bases of the junction left unmatched.

There are a few counts of this clonotype. The chain links TRBV20-1 to TRBJ1-1; 9 nucleotides line up with TRBD1. CDR1 and CDR2 from the germline V gene are DFQATT and SNEGSKA (reference sequence). CDR3 length: 15 amino acids. Trimming cost V 3 bases and J 0 bases; bases outside gene matches: 5. Here the CDR3 reads CSASRGQGMNTEAFF. DNA for the CDR3: TGCAGTGCTAGTAGGGGACAGGGAATGAACACTGAAGCTTTCTTT.

This clonotype was detected only once. The chain uses TRBV12-3 or TRBV12-4 and TRBJ2-6; maybe TRBD2 (5 bases). V was cut by 8 bases and J by 0 bases, with 11 bases left in between. This CDR3 is built from 15 residues. The CDR3 sequence: CASAETNSGANVLTF. The CDR3 bases are TGTGCCAGCGCAGAGACTAACTCTGGGGCCAACGTCCTGACTTTC.

The rearrangement uses TRBV7-6 and TRBJ1-2; maybe TRBD1 (5 bases). This CDR3 is 15 amino acids long. Germline CDR1 SGHVS, CDR2 FNYEAQ. The V end lost 1 base, the J end lost 3 bases, and 12 bases lay between the germline ends. CDR3 DNA: TGTGCCAGCAGCTTAGAGCCAGGAGGGGACTATGGCTACACCTTC. Translated: CASSLEPGGDYGYTF.

The chain is built from TRBV6-4 and TRBJ2-3; 7 bases agree with TRBD2. CDR1 is MRHNA and CDR2 is SNTAGT in the germline V gene. With V trimmed by 6 bases and J by 0 bases, 9 bases remained unmatched. The length of the CDR3 is 16 residues. The CDR3 here is CASSPLAVPSTDTQYF. CDR3 coding DNA: TGTGCCAGCAGCCCTCTAGCGGTTCCAAGCACAGATACGCAGTATTTT.

The count of this clonotype is one. CDR3 nucleotide sequence: TGCAGCGTAGGGGACAGGGCGAGCTCCTACGAGCAGTACTTC. Its protein product is CSVGDRASSYEQYF. This sequence joins TRBV29-1 and TRBJ2-7; 9 nucleotides agree with TRBD1. CDR1 and CDR2 from the germline V gene are SQVTM and ANQGSEA. The CDR3 runs 14 residues. V trimming: 6 bases; J trimming: 0 bases; junction bases outside the gene matches: 6.

This clonotype has more than one count but fewer than ten. Here the CDR3 DNA reads TGCAGTGCTAGAGAAACGCAGCCTCTCGGTGAAGCTTTCTTT. Translated, it gives CSARETQPLGEAFF. This chain connects TRBV20-1 to TRBJ1-1, with D hard to call. Trimming left V 0 bases short and J 7 bases short, with 15 bases between. The CDR3 spans 14 residues. The germline gives CDR1 DFQATT, CDR2 SNEGSKA (reference sequence).

The rearrangement links TRBV5-8 to TRBJ1-5; tentative D call: TRBD1 (6 bases). V was shortened by 5 bases and J by 4 bases, with 16 bases between the two germline ends. The germline gives CDR1 SGHTS, CDR2 YDEGEE. The CDR3 runs 15 residues. CDR3 amino acids: CASRPGQLGNQPQHF. The CDR3 nucleotides read TGTGCCAGCAGACCTGGACAGCTTGGAAATCAGCCCCAGCATTTT.

V gene TRBV7-3 combines with J gene TRBJ2-5, with no clear D. The CDR3 runs to 15 residues. CDR1 and CDR2 from the germline V gene are SGHTA and FQGTGA. Trimming took off 6 bases at V and 5 bases at J, with 19 bases between the two ends. In DNA form, the CDR3 reads TGTGCCAGCAGTTCGTTGGGTGTTGAGGCGGAGACCCAGTACTTC. It is translated as CASSSLGVEAETQYF.

The chain joins TRBV5-1 to TRBJ2-7, with D tentatively TRBD1 (7 bases). The CDR3 runs to 15 residues. V was cut by 4 bases and J by 2 bases, with 16 bases left in between. The V gene's germline CDR1 is SGHRS and CDR2 YFSETQ. The DNA for the CDR3 is TGCGCCAGCAGCCCGAACCAGGGGGGCACCTACGAGCAGTACTTC. Translated, it gives CASSPNQGGTYEQYF.

This sequence joins TRBV11-2 and TRBJ2-1; no definite D call. Germline V gives CDR1 SGHAT, CDR2 FQNNGV. Trimming took off 1 base at V and 0 bases at J, with 10 bases between the two ends. CDR3 length equals 16 residues. The CDR3 DNA sequence: TGTGCCAGCAGCTTAGTTGGTATCAGCTCCTACAATGAGCAGTTCTTC. Amino acids: CASSLVGISSYNEQFF.

This chain joins TRBV10-3 and TRBJ1-3; D is ambiguous. Per the germline V gene, CDR1 is ENHRY and CDR2 is SYGVKD. This CDR3 is 13 amino acids long. V shed 3 bases and J shed 8 bases, with 11 bases lying between them. The CDR3 sequence is CAISDGSQDTIYF. The CDR3 DNA reads as TGTGCCATCAGTGACGGGTCTCAGGACACCATATATTTT.

As to this clonotype: This may arise from a read error, as a much more abundant clone is one base away. The CDR3 is CASRSQTGTNQPQHF. DNA of the CDR3: TGTGCCAGCAGATCCCAGACAGGGACGAATCAGCCCCAGCATTTT. The rearrangement uses TRBV7-2 and TRBJ1-5, with TRBD1 identical over 7 bases. Germline V gene sequence: CDR1 SGHTA, CDR2 FQGNSA. Trimming at V came to 6 bases and at J to 4 bases, leaving 9 bases not matched to a gene. The CDR3 is 15 amino acids.